The present TCR beta chain was sequenced within a study of OX40 agonist ivuxolimab in advanced cancers. Study background: Hepatocellular carcinoma, melanoma, renal cell or head and neck cancer was diagnosed in the dose-escalation patients. Study-wide findings and caveats: On average, a greater number of expanded clones characterised CD8+ T cells relative to CD4+. With doses of 0.1-3.0 mg/kg, partial responders showed among the lowest clonal expansion.

Systemic immunosuppression or autoimmune disease history was grounds to exclude patients. Assay: immunoSEQ multiplex PCR; the TCRdb copy retains only in-frame clones and omits some. In the table there are fewer than 85,000 clones, around 90% of which are singletons. Note on this clone: Its antigen is currently unknown.

The V end lost 7 bases, the J end lost 2 bases, and 18 bases lay between the germline ends. In germline, CDR1 is MNHEY, CDR2 SVGAGI. The CDR3 totals 15 residues. This rearrangement joins TRBV6-5 to TRBJ2-7; D not certain. The sequence was collected from an adult with an advanced solid tumor such as melanoma, head and neck, liver or kidney cancer. The sequencing used CD4+ or CD8+ T cells sorted from blood, collected in a trial of the OX40 agonist ivuxolimab. CDR3 amino acids: CASTDTAASAYEQYF. CDR3 bases: TGTGCCAGCACCGATACCGCTGCGAGTGCCTACGAGCAGTACTTC.